The 2 T cell receptor beta chains reported below all come from one sample, sequenced in a study of blood T cell repertoires in COVID-19. Sequencing was performed with immunoSEQ multiplex PCR; in TCRdb, only in-frame clones are kept and a portion is missing. The data contain about 260,000 clones, 85% of them seen just once; the ten biggest clones take up about an eighth. The source material was peripheral blood. These receptors were obtained from a human donor in a cohort sampled during active COVID-19.

V gene TRBV2 combines with J gene TRBJ2-7, with D perhaps matching TRBD2 (6 bases). The CDR3 runs 13 residues. CDR1 is SNHLY and CDR2 is FYNNEI in the germline V gene. Trimming took 6 bases from V and 2 from J, leaving 11 bases between them. The CDR3 DNA reads as TGTGCCAGCAGGCGGGACCGCACCTACGAGCAGTACTTC. Its translation: CASRRDRTYEQYF. The whole variable domain, remainder taken from reference TRBV2 and TRBJ2-7, is EPEVTQTPSHQVTQMGQEVILRCVPISNHLYFYWYRQILGQKVEFLVSFYNNEISEKSEIFDDQFSVERPDGSNFTLKIRSTKLEDSAMYFCASRRDRTYEQYFGPGTRLTVT.

J is TRBJ1-1 and V is TRBV18; TRBD1 is a possible D gene (6 bases). Trimming stripped 2 bases from V and 4 bases from J, with 14 bases between. Looked up from germline, CDR1 is KGHSH and CDR2 is LQKENI. This CDR3 has 15 residues. Written as DNA, the CDR3 is TGTGCCAGCTCACCAGCTCGAGGGGGTCTCACTGAAGCTTTCTTT. This encodes CASSPARGGLTEAFF.